A single sample is the source of the 32 T cell receptor beta chains below, sequenced in a study of tumor-infiltrating lymphocytes in primary liver carcinoma. RNA was extracted from whole blood without cell sorting, alongside germline DNA. TCR beta cDNA came from approximately 540 ng total RNA, primed with a constant-region primer. Construction of TCR beta libraries relied on three successive nested multiplex PCR rounds employing slightly modified ARM-PCR. Both of the initial two PCR rounds ran for around 9 cycles and employed TRBV1-TRBV30 forward primers alongside a C-beta reverse primer. TCRdb fed the multiplex PCR reads into MiXCR, producing one record per CDR3 protein. Among fewer than 400,000 distinct CDR3 sequences, around three fifths were seen once, and the ten largest hold 9% to 10%. Sequencing used peripheral blood. The receptors come from a man aged 40-49 years with primary liver carcinoma and hepatitis B virus infection.

The sample holds a few counts of this clonotype. The rearrangement uses TRBV14 and TRBJ2-7, with D uncertain. Germline CDR1 and CDR2: SGHDN and FVKESK. The germline V and J ends were trimmed by 0 bases and 5 bases, with 5 bases remaining between them. The CDR3 consists of 12 residues. CDR3 bases: TGTGCCAGCAGCCAAGAAGGAGACGAGCAGTACTTC. It codes for CASSQEGDEQYF.

Comments on this clonotype: A much larger clone differs from this one at a single base, so this may be a read error. In DNA form, the CDR3 reads TGTGCCAGCAGCTTGGGGGGGGGCCGAACCCGAACAGATACGCAGTATTTT. Its protein product is CASSLGGGRTRTDTQYF. The rearrangement uses TRBV5-4 and TRBJ2-3; D is perhaps TRBD2 (7 bases). V shed 0 bases and J shed 3 bases, with 17 bases lying between them. The germline gives CDR1 SGHNT, CDR2 YYREEE (reference sequence). The CDR3 length is 17 residues.

For this clonotype: Being one base from a much bigger clone, this may be a read error. V usage is TRBV6-1 and J usage is TRBJ2-5; 7 positions match TRBD1. Germline V lookup: CDR1 MNHNS, CDR2 SASEGT. This CDR3 is built from 16 residues. Trimming at V came to 9 bases and at J to 5 bases, leaving 18 bases not matched to a gene. Here the CDR3 reads CASSFGAGGRRETQYF. Written as DNA, the CDR3 is TGTGCCAGTTCCTTCGGGGCAGGGGGACGTCGTGAGACCCAGTACTTC.

For this clonotype: Being one base from a much bigger clone, this may be a read error. The gene calls are TRBV5-4 and TRBJ2-5; 7 bases agree with TRBD2. This CDR3 comprises 13 residues. From germline, CDR1 is SGHNT and CDR2 YYREEE (reference sequence). CDR3 residues: CASSLRGEEAQYF. The CDR3 coding sequence is TGTGCCAGCAGCTTACGGGGGGAAGAGGCCCAGTACTTC.

As for this clonotype: A much larger clone differs from this one at a single base, so this may be a read error. The CDR3 loop is CAISEPAGSSYEQYF. The CDR3, as DNA: TGTGCCATCAGTGAGCCTGCCGGATCTTCCTACGAGCAGTACTTC. The J gene is TRBJ2-7, the V gene TRBV10-3, with D hard to call. Looked up from germline, CDR1 is ENHRY and CDR2 is SYGVKD. Trimming shortened V by 2 bases and J by 1 base, and 12 bases separated the two germline ends. The CDR3 sequence is 15 residues long.

Note on this clonotype: Just one base apart from a much larger clone, this may be a read error. V and J are TRBV7-9 and TRBJ2-2; unclear D gene. The germline CDR1 and CDR2 sequences are SEHNR and FQNEAQ (reference sequence). CDR3 size: 10 residues. CDR3 nucleotide sequence: TGTGCCAGCAGCCACTGGGATCTGTTTTTT. This codes for CASSHWDLFF.

This clonotype came up many times. The chain employs TRBV6-6 and TRBJ2-1; D unclear. The germline gives CDR1 MNHNY, CDR2 SVGAGI (reference sequence). The CDR3 covers 12 residues. V lost 5 bases to trimming and J lost 7 bases, with 9 bases between them. CDR3 protein: CASSLIGNEQFF. In nucleotides, the CDR3 is TGTGCCAGCAGTCTGATTGGTAATGAGCAGTTCTTC.

This clonotype was seen at least ten times. V is TRBV6-2 or TRBV6-3 and J is TRBJ2-3, with D uncertain. The CDR3 has 12 residues. Germline V gene sequence: CDR1 MNHEY, CDR2 SVGEGT. Between the trimmed V and J ends, which lost 3 bases and 2 bases, there was a span of 3 bases. The CDR3 bases are TGTGCCAGCAGTTATCCCACAGATACGCAGTATTTT. Translating it yields CASSYPTDTQYF.

Note on this clonotype: A read error may be the cause here, since a much bigger clone is one base away. The chain couples TRBV6-5 to TRBJ2-1, with D tentatively TRBD1 (6 bases). The germline V gene has CDR1 MNHEY and CDR2 SVGAGI. This CDR3 region has 14 residues. V lost 2 bases and J lost 4, with 9 bases in between. The CDR3 spells CASSYGQMYNEQFF. The CDR3 region has the DNA TGTGCCAGCAGTTACGGACAGATGTACAATGAGCAGTTCTTC.

The chain couples TRBV5-1 to TRBJ2-2; D unclear. Germline V gene data show CDR1 as SGHRS and CDR2 as YFSETQ. V lost 5 bases, J lost 1 base, and 6 bases lay in between. The CDR3 has 13 amino acids. The CDR3 protein is CASREQNTGELFF. CDR3 DNA sequence: TGCGCCAGCAGAGAACAGAACACCGGGGAGCTGTTTTTT. Supplemented by reference TRBV5-1 and TRBJ2-2, the full variable domain reads KAGVTQTPRYLIKTRGQQVTLSCSPISGHRSVSWYQQTPGQGLQFLFEYFSETQRNKGNFPGRFSGRQFSNSRSEMNVSTLELGDSALYLCASREQNTGELFFGEGSRLTVL.

The gene calls are TRBV7-9 and TRBJ1-2; 10 nucleotides match TRBD1. From germline, CDR1 is SEHNR and CDR2 FQNEAQ (reference sequence). CDR3 size: 14 residues. The V segment lost 5 bases and the J segment 6 bases; nucleotides outside the gene matches: 6. The CDR3 DNA sequence: TGTGCCAGCAGCACGGGACAGGGGCACCATGGCTACACCTTC. The encoded protein is CASSTGQGHHGYTF.

Notes on this clonotype: Without the conserved terminal phenylalanine or tryptophan, this CDR3 likely stems from a read error. The limits of the CDR3 on the DNA are not certain, so only TCRdb's listed CDR3 is given. The rearrangement uses TRBV6-1 and TRBJ1-2. The V gene's germline CDR1 is MNHNS and CDR2 SASEGT. The CDR3 is 13 residues long, counting both termini. CDR3 sequence reads: CASNDWGLGGYTL.

This clonotype was detected only once. A junction end diverges from the germline sequence, so it may reflect a read error. The gene calls are TRBV11-2 and TRBJ2-3; no definite D call. The CDR3 spans 16 residues. In germline, CDR1 is SGHAT, CDR2 FQNNGV. Written as DNA, the CDR3 is TGTGCCAGGAGCTCCCAGCCCCCAGGTCACACAGATACGCAGTATTTT. Its protein is CARSSQPPGHTDTQYF.

In its sample, this clonotype was seen many times. The CDR3 is CASSDPTGSTDTQYF. In DNA, the CDR3 is TGTGCCAGCAGTGACCCCACAGGGAGCACAGATACGCAGTATTTT. The chain combines TRBV6-1 with TRBJ2-3, with D possibly being TRBD1 (6 bases). The CDR3 sequence is 15 residues long. The germline V gene has CDR1 MNHNS and CDR2 SASEGT. With 3 bases removed from V and 0 bases from J, the gap between germline ends came to 10 bases.

The chain joins TRBV24-1 to TRBJ2-1; possible D gene TRBD2, 6 bases. CDR3 length: 14 amino acids. V shed 3 bases and J shed 5 bases, with 10 bases lying between them. Germline V lookup: CDR1 KGHDR, CDR2 SFDVKD. CDR3 region: CATSDTLANNEQFF. The CDR3, as DNA: TGTGCCACCAGTGATACACTAGCTAACAATGAGCAGTTCTTC.

As to this clonotype: One junction end disagrees with the germline gene, perhaps due to a read error. V gene TRBV6-1 combines with J gene TRBJ2-7; no clear D gene. The CDR3 is 12 amino acids. Germline V lookup: CDR1 MNHNS, CDR2 SASEGT. CDR3: CTSSPQWHEQYF. The CDR3 region has the DNA TGTACCAGCAGTCCCCAGTGGCACGAGCAGTACTTC.

To note about this clonotype: With a much larger clone just one base away, this may be a read error. V usage is TRBV11-2 and J usage is TRBJ2-7; D is perhaps TRBD2 (5 bases). CDR3 size: 16 residues. Germline values: CDR1 SGHAT, CDR2 FQNNGV. CDR3 sequence (DNA): TGTGCCAGCAGCCGCGGGTGGGCAGCTTTAACCTACGAGGAGTACTTC. Protein sequence: CASSRGWAALTYEEYF. The entire variable domain, with the rest obtained from reference TRBV11-2 and TRBJ2-7, is as follows: EAGVAQSPRYKIIEKRQSVAFWCNPISGHATLYWYQQILGQGPKLLIQFQNNGVVDDSQLPKDRFSAERLKGVDSTLKIQPAKLEDSAVYLCASSRGWAALTYEEYFGPGTRLTVT.

Concerning this clonotype itself: Germline and junction disagree at one end, which may indicate a read error. The chain joins TRBV11-1 to TRBJ1-1; tentatively, D is TRBD1 (5 bases). Per germline, CDR1 SGHAT and CDR2 FQDESV (reference sequence). The CDR3 has 14 residues. The CDR3 loop reads CARSFSGQNTEAFF. The CDR3 nucleotides are TGTGCCCGCAGCTTCTCAGGGCAGAATACTGAAGCTTTCTTT.

This clonotype was recorded once. The genes are TRBV7-8 and TRBJ2-7; D call uncertain. The germline V gene encodes CDR1 SGHVS and CDR2 FQNEAQ. V lost 1 base, J lost 0 bases, and 10 bases lay in between. This CDR3 contains 15 residues. CDR3 protein: CASSLGVSGSYEQYF. CDR3 in DNA: TGTGCCAGCAGCTTAGGAGTGTCGGGCTCCTACGAGCAGTACTTC.

A note on this clonotype: Germline and junction disagree at one end, which may indicate a read error. V usage is TRBV7-9 and J usage is TRBJ2-1; 7 bases are a match to TRBD2. The CDR3 covers 17 residues. Germline CDR1 SEHNR, CDR2 FQNEAQ (reference sequence). Here the CDR3 reads CASSTARATSLYSEQFF. The CDR3 DNA follows: TGTGCCAGCAGCACCGCCAGAGCGACTAGCCTGTACAGTGAGCAGTTCTTC.

CDR3 in amino acids: CASSLFGGGGSLSQETQYF. CDR3 nucleotides: TGTGCCAGCAGCCTCTTTGGAGGCGGCGGGAGCCTCTCACAAGAGACCCAGTACTTC. This sequence joins TRBV5-4 and TRBJ2-5, with 7 bases aligning to TRBD2. Trimming took 4 bases from V and 2 from J; bases not matched to a gene: 20. The CDR3 has 19 residues. In germline, CDR1 is SGHNT, CDR2 YYREEE (reference sequence).

The table lists this clonotype with a few counts. At one boundary the junction diverges from the germline segment, which might be a read error. The chain employs TRBV6-5 and TRBJ1-1; 11 positions agree with TRBD1. The CDR3 runs 15 residues. The germline V gene has CDR1 MNHEY and CDR2 SVGAGI. This CDR3 is CAGRPDRGRTVEAFF. CDR3 in DNA: TGTGCCGGCAGACCGGACAGGGGGCGAACAGTTGAAGCTTTCTTT.

Notes on this clonotype: A much larger clone differs from this one at a single base, so this may be a read error. The rearrangement uses TRBV6-1 and TRBJ2-6, with D perhaps TRBD1 (5 bases). Germline loops: CDR1 MNHNS, CDR2 SASEGT. This CDR3 spans 16 amino acids. The CDR3, as DNA: TGTGCCAGCAGGAGCTCTATTAGCTCTGGGGCCAACGCCCTGACTTTC. This gives the protein CASRSSISSGANALTF.

Comment on this clonotype: With a much larger clone just one base away, this may be a read error. The CDR3 here is CASSGGWGGQVSLYNEQFF. CDR3 DNA: TGCGCCAGCAGCGGGGGTTGGGGGGGCCAAGTCTCCCTCTACAATGAGCAGTTCTTC. The chain uses TRBV10-2 and TRBJ2-1, with TRBD2 as a possible D gene (7 bases). V was cut by 6 bases and J by 3 bases, with 27 bases left in between. From germline, CDR1 is WSHSY and CDR2 SAAADI. This CDR3 has 19 amino acids.

Only a few counts were recorded for this clonotype. The junction and the germline gene differ at one end; a read error may be behind it. The genes are TRBV7-9 and TRBJ1-3, with a weak D call TRBD1 (5 bases). Germline V gene sequence: CDR1 SEHNR, CDR2 FQNEAQ (reference sequence). The CDR3 has 16 residues. The CDR3 is CDSSVRGGSSGNTIYF. CDR3 nucleotides: TGTGACAGCAGCGTGCGGGGGGGGAGCTCTGGAAACACCATATATTTT.

The gene calls are TRBV29-1 and TRBJ2-3, with D possibly being TRBD1 or TRBD2 (6 bases each). Germline lookup yields CDR1 SQVTM and CDR2 ANQGSEA. The CDR3 has 14 amino acids. V dropped 6 bases and J dropped 10 bases, with 23 bases sitting between them. The CDR3 loop is CSVGRGGFTDPQYF. Here the CDR3 DNA reads TGCAGCGTGGGACGAGGGGGGTTCACAGACCCGCAGTATTTT.

Regarding this clonotype: A read error may produce the germline difference seen at one junction end. The genes are TRBV29-1 and TRBJ2-3, with 7 nucleotides matching TRBD2. Germline-derived CDR1 and CDR2 are SQVTM and ANQGSEA. The CDR3 contains 15 residues. DNA for the CDR3: TGCGGCGTCGTCGGGAGGCTGGAGGCCCCAGATACGCAGTATTTT. This sequence encodes CGVVGRLEAPDTQYF.

This clonotype was seen repeatedly, ten times or more. CDR3 coding DNA: TGTGCCAGCCTCGGGACTAGCGGGACCCAGCAGTACTTC. It is translated as CASLGTSGTQQYF. The V call is TRBV6-2 or TRBV6-3, the J call TRBJ2-7, with 13 bases lining up with TRBD2. Germline lookup yields CDR1 MNHEY and CDR2 SVGEGT. The CDR3 spans 13 residues. Trimming cost V 8 bases and J 8 bases; bases outside gene matches: 6.

For this clonotype: A much larger clone differs by one base, so this may be a read error. This chain connects TRBV6-1 to TRBJ2-1; D uncertain. The CDR3 is 14 residues long. Germline CDR1 reads MNHNS; CDR2 reads SASEGT. V lost 5 bases to trimming and J lost 11 bases, with 19 bases between them. CDR3 region: CASSYPGRSRKQFF. For the CDR3, the DNA is TGTGCCAGCAGTTACCCCGGACGGAGCAGGAAGCAGTTCTTC.

Comment on this clonotype: A much bigger clone sits one base away, suggesting this may be a read error. The chain carries TRBV5-6 and TRBJ2-3; TRBD2 agrees at 11 bases. Germline V CDR1 and CDR2: SGHDT, YYEEEE. There are 13 residues in the CDR3. The CDR3 DNA is TGTGCCAGCAGGGGACTAGCGGAAGATACGCAGAATTTT. Translating it yields CASRGLAEDTQNF.

A few counts support this clonotype. This rearrangement joins TRBV5-5 to TRBJ2-3, with D possibly being TRBD1 or TRBD2 (5 bases each). Germline lookup yields CDR1 SGHKS and CDR2 YYEKEE (reference sequence). V was shortened by 4 bases and J by 3 bases, with 15 bases between the two germline ends. The CDR3 loop spans 15 amino acids. CDR3 in DNA: TGTGCCAGCAGCCCGGGACGACAATCTACAGATACGCAGTATTTT. This translates into CASSPGRQSTDTQYF. Full variable domain (outside the CDR3, taken from reference TRBV5-5 and TRBJ2-3): DAGVTQSPTHLIKTRGQQVTLRCSPISGHKSVSWYQQVLGQGPQFIFQYYEKEERGRGNFPDRFSARQFPNYSSELNVNALLLGDSALYLCASSPGRQSTDTQYFGPGTRLTVL.

Concerning this clonotype itself: This sequence may be a read error, since a much larger clone differs from it by one base. The gene calls are TRBV5-4 and TRBJ2-1; tentatively, D is TRBD2 (5 bases). This CDR3 is built from 14 residues. The germline gives CDR1 SGHNT, CDR2 YYREEE (reference sequence). CDR3 sequence (DNA): TGTACCAGCAGCCTCGTCAAGACTAACAATGAGCAGTTCTTC. Residues: CTSSLVKTNNEQFF.